The T cell receptor (beta chain) described here comes from a study of cytomegalovirus exposure and HLA in healthy donors. Study-level background: Of the donors genotyped, a few hundred in all, around 76% fell in the Caucasian-associated ancestry cluster. Study-wide results and limits: Presence/absence analyses assumed roughly uniform sequencing depth across donors. With later analysis, a missense DCLRE1C variant became linked to TCR beta V- and J-gene trimming.

60 Vbeta and 13 Jbeta primers were used in PCR. TCRdb keeps only in-frame clones here, not all; method: immunoSEQ multiplex PCR. The sample lists about 120,000 clones; roughly 87% were seen once. Remarks on this clone: Antigen specificity is unknown.

Germline V gene sequence: CDR1 MGHRA, CDR2 YSYEKL. The CDR3 length is 13 residues. The V end lost 0 bases, the J end lost 6 bases, and 9 bases lay between the germline ends. The TCR originated in a woman aged 18 to 35 in good health and CMV-seronegative. The V call is TRBV4-1, the J call TRBJ2-7, with D tentatively TRBD2 (5 bases). The sequencing sample was made of PBMCs. For the CDR3, the DNA is TGCGCCAGCAGCCAAGATCTTGAGGGCGAGCAGTACTTC. It translates to CASSQDLEGEQYF.